The 28 T cell receptor beta chains below were found in one sample sequenced in a study of cytomegalovirus exposure and HLA in healthy donors. The study ran its PCR with 60 Vbeta and 13 Jbeta primers. TCRdb keeps only in-frame clones here, not all; method: immunoSEQ multiplex PCR. This sample has 100,000 to 150,000 clones; 70% to 85% occur once, and the top ten carry about 13%. The specimen was PBMCs. The receptors stem from a woman between 40 and 50 years old in good health and CMV-seropositive.

The chain employs TRBV19 and TRBJ2-7, with D possibly TRBD1 on 5 matching bases. The V gene lost 5 bases and the J gene lost 2 bases, with 10 bases spanning the gap. The CDR3 is made up of 13 amino acids. Germline CDR1 reads LNHDA; CDR2 reads SQIVND (reference sequence). The CDR3 is CASSRDRTYEQYF. The CDR3 DNA reads TGTGCCAGTAGTCGCGACAGAACCTACGAGCAGTACTTC.

The gene calls are TRBV5-1 and TRBJ1-2; 10 positions match TRBD1. The V gene's germline CDR1 is SGHRS and CDR2 YFSETQ. The CDR3 totals 14 residues. V shed 3 bases, J shed 6 bases, and the junction held 5 bases outside the gene matches. The CDR3 bases are TGCGCCAGCAGCTCGGAAGGGACAGGGGATGGCTACACCTTC. Protein sequence: CASSSEGTGDGYTF.

The chain is built from TRBV4-1 and TRBJ1-2; D perhaps matches TRBD1 (5 bases). Germline loops: CDR1 MGHRA, CDR2 YSYEKL. The CDR3 length is 13 residues. Trimming removed 5 bases at V and 2 bases at J, with 9 bases between. The CDR3 DNA reads as TGCGCCAGCAGCGTGGACACAAACTATGGCTACACCTTC. This translates into CASSVDTNYGYTF.

This clone appeared a few times. This sequence joins TRBV7-2 and TRBJ2-3, with 12 bases matching TRBD2. Germline values: CDR1 SGHTA, CDR2 FQGNSA. The trim removed 1 base at V and 0 bases at J, leaving 2 bases unmatched. CDR3 length: 17 amino acids. CDR3 protein: CASSLVGTSGSTDTQYF. In DNA form, the CDR3 reads TGTGCCAGCAGCTTAGTAGGGACTAGCGGGAGCACAGATACGCAGTATTTT.

The V gene is TRBV30, the J gene TRBJ2-7, with 7 nucleotides matching TRBD1. Germline CDR1 GTSNPN, CDR2 SVGIG (reference sequence). The CDR3 loop spans 14 amino acids. V was clipped by 5 bases and J by 0 bases; unmatched bases: 7. For the CDR3, the DNA is TGTGCCTGGGGGGGACAGTCCCGCTCCTACGAGCAGTACTTC. Translating gives CAWGGQSRSYEQYF.

The CDR3, as DNA: TGTGCCAGCAGCCAAACCGGCGGGAGGTTGGAGACCCAGTACTTC. Its protein product is CASSQTGGRLETQYF. The chain employs TRBV11-2 and TRBJ2-5; 8 bases fit TRBD2. The V gene end was trimmed by 5 bases and the J gene end by 5 bases; junction bases not matched to a gene: 10. The length of the CDR3 is 15 residues. Germline V gene data show CDR1 as SGHAT and CDR2 as FQNNGV.

The chain carries TRBV7-6 and TRBJ2-7; no firm D call. Germline V lookup: CDR1 SGHVS, CDR2 FNYEAQ. There are 13 residues in the CDR3. Deletions cut 5 bases from V and 4 bases from J, with 12 bases between. In nucleotides, the CDR3 is TGTGCCAGCAGCCCCGGTTTCCCATACGAGCAGTACTTC. Protein: CASSPGFPYEQYF.

This clone was counted at least ten times. The rearrangement links TRBV30 to TRBJ2-5; D may be TRBD2 (5 bases). Trimming shortened V by 1 base and J by 7 bases, and 13 bases separated the two germline ends. The CDR3 has 13 residues. Germline assignment: CDR1 GTSNPN and CDR2 SVGIG (reference sequence). CDR3 sequence: CAWSDGEFRTQYF. DNA of the CDR3: TGTGCCTGGAGTGACGGGGAGTTTAGGACCCAGTACTTC.

The J gene is TRBJ2-7, the V gene TRBV5-1, with D uncertain. Germline V CDR1 and CDR2: SGHRS, YFSETQ. The CDR3 consists of 11 residues. V lost 9 bases, J lost 1 base, and 8 bases lay in between. CDR3 sequence reads: CATEHSYEQYF. DNA of the CDR3: TGCGCCACCGAACATTCCTACGAGCAGTACTTC.

The V gene is TRBV5-1, the J gene TRBJ2-7, with D perhaps TRBD2 (6 bases). The CDR3 contains 18 residues. Trimming shortened V by 1 base and J by 2 bases, and 22 bases separated the two germline ends. Germline-derived CDR1 and CDR2 are SGHRS and YFSETQ. CDR3 residues: CASSLIPAGGIRAYEQYF. CDR3 in DNA: TGCGCCAGCAGCTTGATCCCAGCGGGTGGAATAAGAGCCTACGAGCAGTACTTC. Filled out from reference TRBV5-1 and TRBJ2-7, the complete variable domain reads KAGVTQTPRYLIKTRGQQVTLSCSPISGHRSVSWYQQTPGQGLQFLFEYFSETQRNKGNFPGRFSGRQFSNSRSEMNVSTLELGDSALYLCASSLIPAGGIRAYEQYFGPGTRLTVT.

This sequence joins TRBV5-1 and TRBJ2-7; 7 bases align to TRBD1. CDR3 length equals 13 residues. The ends lost 4 bases at V and 1 base at J; junction bases unmatched: 2. The germline V gene encodes CDR1 SGHRS and CDR2 YFSETQ. CDR3 residues: CASSTDRSYEQYF. In DNA, the CDR3 is TGCGCCAGCAGCACGGACAGGTCCTACGAGCAGTACTTC. The whole variable domain, remainder taken from reference TRBV5-1 and TRBJ2-7, is KAGVTQTPRYLIKTRGQQVTLSCSPISGHRSVSWYQQTPGQGLQFLFEYFSETQRNKGNFPGRFSGRQFSNSRSEMNVSTLELGDSALYLCASSTDRSYEQYFGPGTRLTVT.

The V call is TRBV5-1, the J call TRBJ1-1; D perhaps matches TRBD1 (6 bases). CDR1 and CDR2 (germline): SGHRS, YFSETQ. The CDR3 spans 13 residues. The ends were cut back, 7 bases at V and 0 bases at J, with 10 bases in the middle. The CDR3 region is CASRDNMNTEAFF. The DNA for the CDR3 is TGCGCCAGCCGGGACAACATGAACACTGAAGCTTTCTTT.

As for this clone: This specimen includes other DNA sequences encoding the same CDR3. The rearrangement links TRBV30 to TRBJ2-7; 10 bases map to TRBD2. Losses at the gene ends were 0 bases for V and 4 bases for J; bases not matched to a gene: 3. Germline-derived CDR1 and CDR2 are GTSNPN and SVGIG (reference sequence). The CDR3 extends over 14 amino acids. Here the CDR3 DNA reads TGTGCCTGGAGTGTGGCTAGCGGGAGTTACGAGCAGTACTTC. This gives the protein CAWSVASGSYEQYF.

This clone appeared a single time. The chain recombines TRBV27 with TRBJ2-3, with 7 bases lining up with TRBD2. This CDR3 region has 14 residues. CDR1 and CDR2 (germline): MNHEY, SMNVEV (reference sequence). V lost 6 bases, J lost 4 bases, and 7 bases stayed unmatched. Written as DNA, the CDR3 is TGTGCCAGCAGACTAATAGCGGGCCCAGATACGCAGTATTTT. As protein: CASRLIAGPDTQYF.

The CDR3 DNA sequence: TGTGCCAGTAGTATCGGAGGGACTAGCGGCTCTTCTTGGAATGAGCAGTTCTTC. Protein: CASSIGGTSGSSWNEQFF. The chain couples TRBV19 to TRBJ2-1; 11 bases align to TRBD2. J was trimmed by 7 bases and V by 3 bases; bases with no gene match: 14. The CDR3 is 18 amino acids. Looked up from germline, CDR1 is LNHDA and CDR2 is SQIVND (reference sequence).

The CDR3 DNA reads TGTGCCAGCAGCGTACAGGGGGCATTAGAGACCCAGTACTTC. Its translation is CASSVQGALETQYF. The V gene is TRBV7-2, the J gene TRBJ2-5, with 9 bases identical to TRBD1. The CDR3 has 14 residues. Trimming cost V 5 bases and J 4 bases; bases outside gene matches: 5. Germline CDR1 and CDR2: SGHTA and FQGNSA.

This rearrangement joins TRBV9 to TRBJ2-7; 9 bases agree with TRBD2. This CDR3 spans 15 amino acids. Germline CDR1 is SGDLS and CDR2 is YYNGEE. J was trimmed by 2 bases and V by 4 bases; bases with no gene match: 7. Here the CDR3 reads CASSQTGTSPYEQYF. CDR3 sequence (DNA): TGTGCCAGCAGCCAAACAGGGACTAGCCCCTACGAGCAGTACTTC.

Notes on this clone: This sample includes further DNA sequences coding for the same CDR3. V gene TRBV30 combines with J gene TRBJ1-5; 9 nucleotides align to TRBD1. V was clipped by 5 bases and J by 4 bases; unmatched bases: 3. Per the germline V gene, CDR1 is GTSNPN and CDR2 is SVGIG (reference sequence). The CDR3 is made up of 13 amino acids. The CDR3 loop is CAWSGTGNQPQHF. The CDR3 nucleotides are TGTGCCTGGTCCGGGACAGGGAATCAGCCCCAGCATTTT. The full variable domain, rest sourced from reference TRBV30 and TRBJ1-5, is SQTIHQWPATLVQPVGSPLSLECTVEGTSNPNLYWYRQAAGRGLQLLFYSVGIGQISSEVPQNLSASRPQDRQFILSSKKLLLSDSGFYLCAWSGTGNQPQHFGDGTRLSIL.

J is TRBJ2-7 and V is TRBV6-1, with D maybe TRBD2 (5 bases). CDR1 is MNHNS and CDR2 is SASEGT in the germline V gene. This CDR3 contains 14 residues. V lost 1 base and J lost 1, with 8 bases in between. The CDR3 DNA follows: TGTGCCAGCAGTGAAGGTGCGGGTTCCTACGAGCAGTACTTC. It encodes CASSEGAGSYEQYF.

V is TRBV21-1 and J is TRBJ2-4; TRBD2, as called in the table, went unchecked against the DNA. TRBV21-1 is flagged as a pseudogene. CDR3 length equals 17 residues. The CDR3 nucleotides are TGTGCCAGCAGCAAAGGGACTAGCGGGATCGTCAAAAACATTCAGTACTTC. This codes for CASSKGTSGIVKNIQYF.

This chain links TRBV28 with TRBJ2-7, with D maybe TRBD2 (5 bases). The CDR3 is 14 amino acids. Germline V gene data show CDR1 as MDHEN and CDR2 as SYDVKM. V shed 7 bases and J shed 0 bases, with 13 bases lying between them. CDR3 residues: CASTHGGSSYEQYF. DNA of the CDR3: TGTGCCAGCACCCACGGAGGAAGCTCCTACGAGCAGTACTTC.

The CDR3 bases are TGTGCCAGCAGCCATGGGCAGGGTTGGACTGAAGCTTTCTTT. This sequence encodes CASSHGQGWTEAFF. The chain employs TRBV14 and TRBJ1-1, with D possibly TRBD1 on 5 matching bases. V lost 3 bases and J 5 bases, leaving 13 bases between the germline ends. In germline, CDR1 is SGHDN, CDR2 FVKESK. The CDR3 is made up of 14 amino acids.

J is TRBJ2-5 and V is TRBV6-1, with a weak D call TRBD1 (6 bases). The J call may be wrong; the DNA end is better matched by TRBJ2-7. The CDR3 totals 16 residues. In germline, CDR1 is MNHNS, CDR2 SASEGT. CDR3 nucleotide sequence: TGTGCCAGCAGTGAAGCGCTACAGGGACGGACCTACGAGCAGTACTTC. Its protein is CASSEALQGRTYEQYF.

This chain links TRBV28 with TRBJ2-3, with D possibly matching TRBD1 (8 bases). Trimming cost V 2 bases and J 4 bases, with 22 bases left between them. This CDR3 has 18 residues. Germline V gene lookup returns CDR1 MDHEN and CDR2 SYDVKM. The CDR3 nucleotides are TGTGCCAGCAGTTTAAATTTAGACAGGGGAGGGCTGGCAGATACGCAGTATTTT. This gives the protein CASSLNLDRGGLADTQYF. Based on the CDR3 plus reference TRBV28 and TRBJ2-3, the full variable domain is DVKVTQSSRYLVKRTGEKVFLECVQDMDHENMFWYRQDPGLGLRLIYFSYDVKMKEKGDIPEGYSVSREKKERFSLILESASTNQTSMYLCASSLNLDRGGLADTQYFGPGTRLTVL.

This clone came up once. The chain links TRBV6-6 to TRBJ2-7; 10 bases match TRBD1. The J segment lost 3 bases and the V segment lost 4 bases, leaving 3 bases of the junction unmatched. Germline V CDR1 and CDR2: MNHNY, SVGAGI (reference sequence). The CDR3 consists of 14 residues. The DNA for the CDR3 is TGTGCCAGCAGTTCCCGGGACAGGGGCTACGAGCAGTACTTC. It yields the protein CASSSRDRGYEQYF.

The chain uses TRBV27 and TRBJ2-2; 12 bases are shared with TRBD2. The CDR3 runs 17 residues. Unmatched junction bases numbered 8, after V lost 5 bases and J lost 4 bases. Germline V gives CDR1 MNHEY, CDR2 SMNVEV (reference sequence). CDR3 sequence (DNA): TGTGCCAGCAGTCCTCGACTAGCGGGAGTGAGCACCGGGGAGCTGTTTTTT. This gives the protein CASSPRLAGVSTGELFF.

In nucleotides, the CDR3 is TGTGCCAGCAGTGGCACAGGGGGCCCTCAGCCCCAGCATTTT. Its protein is CASSGTGGPQPQHF. The chain carries TRBV6-4 and TRBJ1-5, with 9 positions matching TRBD1. Losses at the gene ends were 4 bases for V and 6 bases for J; bases not matched to a gene: 4. Germline values: CDR1 MRHNA, CDR2 SNTAGT. The CDR3 sequence is 14 residues long.

The chain is built from TRBV30 and TRBJ2-3, with D tentatively TRBD1 (5 bases). Trimming removed 1 base at V and 2 bases at J, with 13 bases between. Germline CDR1 GTSNPN, CDR2 SVGIG (reference sequence). The CDR3 extends over 15 amino acids. CDR3 residues: CAWSGGGRITDTQYF. CDR3 bases: TGTGCCTGGAGTGGGGGCGGAAGGATCACAGATACGCAGTATTTT.